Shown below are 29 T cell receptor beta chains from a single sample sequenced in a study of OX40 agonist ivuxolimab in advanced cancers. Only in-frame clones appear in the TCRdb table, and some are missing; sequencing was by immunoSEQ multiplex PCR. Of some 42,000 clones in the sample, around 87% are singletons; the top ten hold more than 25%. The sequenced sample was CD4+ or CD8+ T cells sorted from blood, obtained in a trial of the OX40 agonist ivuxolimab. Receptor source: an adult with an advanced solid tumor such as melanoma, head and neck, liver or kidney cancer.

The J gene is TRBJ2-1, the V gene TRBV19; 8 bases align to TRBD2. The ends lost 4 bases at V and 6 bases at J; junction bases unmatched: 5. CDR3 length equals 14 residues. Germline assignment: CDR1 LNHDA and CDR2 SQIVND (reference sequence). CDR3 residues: CASSSSGTGNEQFF. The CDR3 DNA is TGTGCCAGTAGTAGTAGCGGGACCGGCAATGAGCAGTTCTTC.

CDR3 loop: CASSQSYSNQPQHF. Here the CDR3 DNA reads TGTGCCAGCAGCCAAAGCTATAGCAATCAGCCCCAGCATTTT. This chain uses TRBV11-2 with TRBJ1-5, with unresolved D. The V gene lost 5 bases and the J gene lost 0 bases, with 8 bases spanning the gap. From germline, CDR1 is SGHAT and CDR2 FQNNGV. The CDR3 is made up of 14 amino acids.

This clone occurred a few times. CDR3 sequence: CASGPSSGNQPQHF. CDR3 nucleotides: TGTGCTAGTGGTCCATCGTCGGGCAATCAGCCCCAGCATTTT. The V call is TRBV12-5, the J call TRBJ1-5; D call uncertain. The ends were cut back, 5 bases at V and 2 bases at J, with 10 bases in the middle. The CDR3 sequence is 14 residues long. Germline-derived CDR1 and CDR2 are LGHNT and FRNRAP.

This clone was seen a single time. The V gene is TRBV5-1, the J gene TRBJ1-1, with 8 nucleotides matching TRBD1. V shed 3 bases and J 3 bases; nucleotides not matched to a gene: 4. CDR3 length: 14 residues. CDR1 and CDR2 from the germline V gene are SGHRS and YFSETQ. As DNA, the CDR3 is TGCGCCAGCAGCTGGGGGACAGGAGACACTGAAGCTTTCTTT. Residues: CASSWGTGDTEAFF. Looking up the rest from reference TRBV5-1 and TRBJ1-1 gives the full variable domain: KAGVTQTPRYLIKTRGQQVTLSCSPISGHRSVSWYQQTPGQGLQFLFEYFSETQRNKGNFPGRFSGRQFSNSRSEMNVSTLELGDSALYLCASSWGTGDTEAFFGQGTRLTVV.

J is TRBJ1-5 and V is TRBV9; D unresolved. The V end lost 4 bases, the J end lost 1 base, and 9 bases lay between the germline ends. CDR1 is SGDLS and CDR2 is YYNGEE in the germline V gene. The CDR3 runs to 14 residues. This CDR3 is CASSPGLSNQPQHF. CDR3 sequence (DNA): TGTGCCAGCAGCCCCGGGTTAAGCAATCAGCCCCAGCATTTT.

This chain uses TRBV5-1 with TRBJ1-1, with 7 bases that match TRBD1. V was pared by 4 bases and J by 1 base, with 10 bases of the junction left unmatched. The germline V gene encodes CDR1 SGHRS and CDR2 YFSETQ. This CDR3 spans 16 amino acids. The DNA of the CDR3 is TGCGCCAGCAGCGCCACAGGGGCGGTTGGGAACACTGAAGCTTTCTTT. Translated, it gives CASSATGAVGNTEAFF.

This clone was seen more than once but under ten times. CDR3 amino acids: CASSVGQGGTTEAFF. The CDR3, as DNA: TGTGCCAGCAGTGTGGGACAGGGGGGTACCACTGAAGCTTTCTTT. This chain connects TRBV6-1 to TRBJ1-1; 11 bases are a match to TRBD1. The CDR3 has 15 residues. Germline lookup yields CDR1 MNHNS and CDR2 SASEGT. The junction had 5 bases not matched to a gene; V was cut back by 4 bases and J by 4 bases.

The CDR3 DNA is TGTGCCAGCAGCTTGGAACAGGGAGGAGGAAACACCATATATTTT. Translating it yields CASSLEQGGGNTIYF. The chain couples TRBV5-6 to TRBJ1-3; possibly TRBD1 for D (6 bases). The CDR3 totals 15 residues. V shed 0 bases and J shed 4 bases, with 11 bases lying between them. Looked up from germline, CDR1 is SGHDT and CDR2 is YYEEEE.

This CDR3 is CASSPRSATNEKLFF. The DNA of the CDR3 is TGTGCCAGCAGCCCAAGGAGTGCAACTAATGAAAAACTGTTTTTT. The chain uses TRBV6-5 and TRBJ1-4; D not certain. The ends were cut back, 6 bases at V and 0 bases at J, with 11 bases in the middle. CDR1 is MNHEY, CDR2 SVGAGI, per germline. This CDR3 has 15 amino acids.

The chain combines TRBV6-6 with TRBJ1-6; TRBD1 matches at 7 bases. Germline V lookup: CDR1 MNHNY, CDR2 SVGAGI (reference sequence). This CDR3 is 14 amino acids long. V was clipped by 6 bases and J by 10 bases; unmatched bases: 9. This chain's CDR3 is CASSQGEVGSPLHF. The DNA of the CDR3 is TGTGCCAGCAGCCAGGGGGAGGTTGGGTCACCCCTCCACTTT.

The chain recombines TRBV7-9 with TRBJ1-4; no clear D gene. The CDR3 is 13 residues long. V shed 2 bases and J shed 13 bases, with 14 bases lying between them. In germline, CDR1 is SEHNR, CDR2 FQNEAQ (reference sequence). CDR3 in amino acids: CASSLLFGGRLFF. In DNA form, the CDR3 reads TGTGCCAGCAGCTTATTGTTTGGCGGGAGACTGTTTTTT.

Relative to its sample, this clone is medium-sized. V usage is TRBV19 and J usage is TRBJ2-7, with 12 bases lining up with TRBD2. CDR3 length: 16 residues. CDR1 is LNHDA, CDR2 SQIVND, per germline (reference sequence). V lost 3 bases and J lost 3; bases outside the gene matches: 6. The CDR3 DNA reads TGTGCCAGTAGTATCAGTCTAGCGGGAGGGGACTACGAGCAGTACTTC. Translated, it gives CASSISLAGGDYEQYF. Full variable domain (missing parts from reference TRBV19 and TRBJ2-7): DGGITQSPKYLFRKEGQNVTLSCEQNLNHDAMYWYRQDPGQGLRLIYYSQIVNDFQKGDIAEGYSVSREKKESFPLTVTSAQKNPTAFYLCASSISLAGGDYEQYFGPGTRLTVT.

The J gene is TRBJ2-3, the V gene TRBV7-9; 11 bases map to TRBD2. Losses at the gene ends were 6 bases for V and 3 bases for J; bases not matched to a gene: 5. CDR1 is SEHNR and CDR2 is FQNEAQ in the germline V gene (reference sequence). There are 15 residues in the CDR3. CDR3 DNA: TGTGCCAGCAGTTTGAGACTAGCGGGGACAGATACGCAGTATTTT. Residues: CASSLRLAGTDTQYF.

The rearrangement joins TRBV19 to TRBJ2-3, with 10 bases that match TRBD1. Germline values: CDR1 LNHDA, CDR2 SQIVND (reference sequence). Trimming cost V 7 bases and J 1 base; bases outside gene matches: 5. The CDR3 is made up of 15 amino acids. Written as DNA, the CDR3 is TGTGCCAGTACCTCGACAGGGGGCGGCACAGATACGCAGTATTTT. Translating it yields CASTSTGGGTDTQYF.

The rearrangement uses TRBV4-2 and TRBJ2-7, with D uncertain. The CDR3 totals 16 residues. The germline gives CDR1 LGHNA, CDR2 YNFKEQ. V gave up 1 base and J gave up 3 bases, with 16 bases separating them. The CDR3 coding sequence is TGTGCCAGCAGCCAAGGCTTCGCCGTTGTCAGCTACGAGCAGTACTTC. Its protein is CASSQGFAVVSYEQYF.

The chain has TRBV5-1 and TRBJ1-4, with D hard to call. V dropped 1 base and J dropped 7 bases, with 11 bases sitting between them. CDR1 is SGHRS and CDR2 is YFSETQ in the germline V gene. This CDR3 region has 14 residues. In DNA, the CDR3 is TGCGCCAGCAGCTTGAACCCGGGAAGTGAAAAACTGTTTTTT. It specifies CASSLNPGSEKLFF.

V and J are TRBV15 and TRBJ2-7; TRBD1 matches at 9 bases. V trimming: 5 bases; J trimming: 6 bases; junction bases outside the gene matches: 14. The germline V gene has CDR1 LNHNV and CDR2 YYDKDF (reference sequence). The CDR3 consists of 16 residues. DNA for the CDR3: TGTGCCACCAGCTCAAAAAAAGGGACAGGGATCGGCGAGCAGTACTTC. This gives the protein CATSSKKGTGIGEQYF.

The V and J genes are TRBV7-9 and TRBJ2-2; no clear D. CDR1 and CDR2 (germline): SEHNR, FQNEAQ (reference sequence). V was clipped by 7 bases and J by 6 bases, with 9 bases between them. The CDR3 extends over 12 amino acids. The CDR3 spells CASILGAGELFF. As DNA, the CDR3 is TGTGCCAGCATCCTAGGAGCCGGGGAGCTGTTTTTT.

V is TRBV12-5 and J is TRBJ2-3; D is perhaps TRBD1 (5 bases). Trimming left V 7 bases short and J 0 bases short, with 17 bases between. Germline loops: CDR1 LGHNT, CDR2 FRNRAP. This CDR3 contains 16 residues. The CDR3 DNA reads TGTGCTAGTGCCAATTCACGACAGTCTAGCACAGATACGCAGTATTTT. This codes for CASANSRQSSTDTQYF. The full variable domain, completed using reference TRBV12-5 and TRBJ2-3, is DARVTQTPRHKVTEMGQEVTMRCQPILGHNTVFWYRQTMMQGLELLAYFRNRAPLDDSGMPKDRFSAEMPDATLATLKIQPSEPRDSAVYFCASANSRQSSTDTQYFGPGTRLTVL.

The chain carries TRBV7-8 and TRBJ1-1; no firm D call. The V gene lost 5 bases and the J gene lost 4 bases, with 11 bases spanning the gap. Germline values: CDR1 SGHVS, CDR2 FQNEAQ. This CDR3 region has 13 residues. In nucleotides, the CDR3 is TGTGCCAGCAGCCCCAAGGAGATCACTGAAGCTTTCTTT. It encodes CASSPKEITEAFF.

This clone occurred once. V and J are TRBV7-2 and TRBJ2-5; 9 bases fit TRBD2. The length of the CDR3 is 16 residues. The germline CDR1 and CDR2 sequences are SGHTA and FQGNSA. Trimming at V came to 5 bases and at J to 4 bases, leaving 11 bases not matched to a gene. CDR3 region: CASSPSGSGSRETQYF. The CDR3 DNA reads TGTGCCAGCAGCCCCTCCGGTAGCGGGAGTAGAGAGACCCAGTACTTC.

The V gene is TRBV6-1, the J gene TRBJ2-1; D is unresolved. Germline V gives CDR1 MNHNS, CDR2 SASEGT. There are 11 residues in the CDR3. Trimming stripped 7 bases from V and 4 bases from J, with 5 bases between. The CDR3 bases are TGTGCCAGCAATACATACAATGAGCAGTTCTTC. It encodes CASNTYNEQFF.

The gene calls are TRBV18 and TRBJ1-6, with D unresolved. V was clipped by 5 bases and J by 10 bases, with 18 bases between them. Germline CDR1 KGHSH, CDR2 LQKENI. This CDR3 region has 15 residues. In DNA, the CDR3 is TGTGCCAGCTCAGGTGATCAAGGGTCGGGATCACCCCTCCACTTT. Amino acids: CASSGDQGSGSPLHF.

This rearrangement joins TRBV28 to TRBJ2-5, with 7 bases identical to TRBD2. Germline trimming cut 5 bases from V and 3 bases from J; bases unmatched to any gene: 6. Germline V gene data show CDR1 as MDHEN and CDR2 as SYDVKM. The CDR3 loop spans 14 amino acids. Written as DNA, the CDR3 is TGTGCCAGCAGTGCGCCAGGGAGGGAAGAGACCCAGTACTTC. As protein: CASSAPGREETQYF.

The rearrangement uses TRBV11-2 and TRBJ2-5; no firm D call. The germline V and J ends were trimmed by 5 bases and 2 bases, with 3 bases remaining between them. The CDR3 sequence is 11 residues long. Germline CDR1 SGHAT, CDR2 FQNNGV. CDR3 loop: CASSLQETQYF. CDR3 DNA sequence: TGTGCCAGCAGCCTACAAGAGACCCAGTACTTC.

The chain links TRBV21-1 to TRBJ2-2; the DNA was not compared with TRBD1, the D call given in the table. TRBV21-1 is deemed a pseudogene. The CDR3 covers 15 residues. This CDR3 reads CASSKVPRVTGELFF. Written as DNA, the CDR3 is TGTGCCAGCAGCAAAGTGCCCAGGGTAACCGGGGAGCTGTTTTTT.

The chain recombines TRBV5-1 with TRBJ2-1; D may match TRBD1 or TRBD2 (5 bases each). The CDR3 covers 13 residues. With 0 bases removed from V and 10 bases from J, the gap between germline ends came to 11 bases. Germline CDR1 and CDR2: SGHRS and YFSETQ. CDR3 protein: CASSLGGTQEQFF. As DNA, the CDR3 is TGCGCCAGCAGCTTGGGTGGGACCCAAGAGCAGTTCTTC.

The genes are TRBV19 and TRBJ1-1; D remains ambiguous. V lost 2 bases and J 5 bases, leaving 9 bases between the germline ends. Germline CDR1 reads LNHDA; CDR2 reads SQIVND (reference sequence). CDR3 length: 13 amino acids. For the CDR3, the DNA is TGTGCCAGTAGTATAACGGGGAGAACTGAAGCTTTCTTT. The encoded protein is CASSITGRTEAFF.

The CDR3 here is CASSADRVTGELFF. The DNA for the CDR3 is TGTGCCAGCAGCGCTGACAGGGTCACCGGGGAGCTGTTTTTT. The V gene is TRBV7-3, the J gene TRBJ2-2, with TRBD1 matching over 7 bases. Germline V gene data show CDR1 as SGHTA and CDR2 as FQGTGA. The J segment lost 4 bases and the V segment lost 5 bases, leaving 4 bases of the junction unmatched. CDR3 length: 14 amino acids.